One T cell receptor beta chain is described in this entry. This sample stems from a study of blood T cell repertoires in COVID-19. The data were produced by immunoSEQ multiplex PCR, yet TCRdb's version contains in-frame clones alone and is incomplete. This sample has fewer than 300,000 clones, with about 85% found just once. Specimen: PBMCs or T cells enriched from blood (not recorded which). This receptor was obtained from a woman aged 50 to 60 who had recovered from COVID-19.

Here the CDR3 DNA reads TGTGCCAGCAGCTTCGGAGGGACCCTAGCCAAAAACATTCAGTACTTC. It specifies CASSFGGTLAKNIQYF. The rearrangement joins TRBV5-6 to TRBJ2-4, with TRBD2 as a possible D gene (6 bases). Trimming left V 2 bases short and J 0 bases short, with 12 bases between. The V gene's germline CDR1 is SGHDT and CDR2 YYEEEE. The CDR3 contains 16 residues. The full variable domain, its missing parts supplied by reference TRBV5-6 and TRBJ2-4, is DAGVTQSPTHLIKTRGQQVTLRCSPKSGHDTVSWYQQALGQGPQFIFQYYEEEERQRGNFPDRFSGHQFPNYSSELNVNALLLGDSALYLCASSFGGTLAKNIQYFGAGTRLSVL.